This TCR beta chain was captured in a study of OX40 agonist ivuxolimab in advanced cancers. Turning to the study itself: Patients were dosed with the agonistic anti-OX40 (CD134) antibody ivuxolimab.

Whole-study findings and limits: At 0.1 to 3.0 mg/kg and by week 6, CD4+ and CD8+ T cells in the blood had expanded clonally.

Turning to this clone: The antigen is unknown.

In germline, CDR1 is GTSNPN, CDR2 SVGIG (reference sequence). Between the trimmed V and J ends, which lost 2 bases and 5 bases, there was a span of 12 bases. The CDR3 covers 13 residues. TCRdb keeps only in-frame clones here, not all; method: immunoSEQ multiplex PCR. The table has some 85,000 clones, under 95% seen once. The chain is built from TRBV30 and TRBJ2-5, with D perhaps TRBD1 (5 bases). Sequences were derived from CD4+ or CD8+ T cells sorted from blood, sampled in a trial of the OX40 agonist ivuxolimab. The receptor comes from an adult with an advanced solid tumor such as melanoma, head and neck, liver or kidney cancer. CDR3 in DNA: TGTGCCTGGAGTACGCAGGGTCGGGAGACCCAGTACTTC. It is translated as CAWSTQGRETQYF.